A single sample is the source of the 11 T cell receptor beta chains below, sequenced in a study of blood T cell repertoires in COVID-19. Sequencing was performed with immunoSEQ multiplex PCR; in TCRdb, only in-frame clones are kept and a portion is missing. This repertoire shows over 50,000 clones, around 85% found once; its top ten account for 14%. The sequencing input was peripheral blood. These TCRs come from a human donor in a cohort sampled during active COVID-19.

This sequence joins TRBV18 and TRBJ1-5; unclear D gene. V lost 4 bases, J lost 0 bases, and 7 bases lay in between. The CDR3 is 14 residues long. Germline V gene data show CDR1 as KGHSH and CDR2 as LQKENI. The CDR3 sequence is CASSRQYSNQPQHF. The CDR3 DNA follows: TGTGCCAGCTCACGGCAGTATAGCAATCAGCCCCAGCATTTT.

J is TRBJ1-1 and V is TRBV12-3 or TRBV12-4; no reliable D call. Trimming took 3 bases from V and 8 from J, leaving 10 bases between them. The CDR3 covers 12 residues. CDR3 loop: CASSFLTPEAFF. In DNA, the CDR3 is TGTGCCAGCAGTTTTTTAACACCAGAAGCTTTCTTT.

V usage is TRBV10-2 and J usage is TRBJ2-3; D call uncertain. Between the trimmed V and J ends, which lost 8 bases and 2 bases, there was a span of 8 bases. This CDR3 is 12 amino acids long. Germline V gene sequence: CDR1 WSHSY, CDR2 SAAADI. The CDR3 DNA is TGCGCCAGCGGTAGTACCACAGATACGCAGTATTTT. It codes for CASGSTTDTQYF.

V usage is TRBV25-1 and J usage is TRBJ1-5; D gene uncertain. The germline V gene has CDR1 MGHDK and CDR2 SYGVNS. The ends were cut back, 4 bases at V and 4 bases at J, with 5 bases in the middle. This CDR3 has 12 amino acids. Here the CDR3 reads CASSGGNQPQHF. For the CDR3, the DNA is TGTGCCAGCAGTGGAGGAAATCAGCCCCAGCATTTT.

The chain links TRBV6-4 to TRBJ1-2; the match to TRBD1 covers 8 bases. The V and J ends lost 0 bases and 4 bases, in that order; junction bases with no gene match: 1. The CDR3 runs 14 residues. Germline CDR1 is MRHNA and CDR2 is SNTAGT. This CDR3 reads CASSDSTGAYGYTF. For the CDR3, the DNA is TGTGCCAGCAGTGACTCGACAGGGGCCTATGGCTACACCTTC.

The chain is built from TRBV28 and TRBJ1-2; D is ambiguous. The CDR3 sequence is 13 residues long. Deletions cut 7 bases from V and 4 bases from J, with 13 bases between. Germline CDR1 is MDHEN and CDR2 is SYDVKM. CDR3 bases: TGTGCCAGCAACCCGGGAGGCCGCTATGGCTACACCTTC. This codes for CASNPGGRYGYTF.

This chain connects TRBV10-3 to TRBJ2-7; D not resolved. V was shortened by 5 bases and J by 0 bases, with 11 bases between the two germline ends. The CDR3 is made up of 14 amino acids. Germline V gene lookup returns CDR1 ENHRY and CDR2 SYGVKD. CDR3 protein: CAISSPGSSYEQYF. As DNA, the CDR3 is TGTGCCATCAGTTCTCCCGGGTCCTCCTACGAGCAGTACTTC.

The chain links TRBV6-4 to TRBJ2-1; TRBD2 matches at 12 bases. The V gene end was trimmed by 6 bases and the J gene end by 5 bases; junction bases not matched to a gene: 5. Germline V lookup: CDR1 MRHNA, CDR2 SNTAGT. This CDR3 comprises 15 residues. The DNA for the CDR3 is TGTGCCAGCAGGACGACTAGCGGGAGTCACAATGAGCAGTTCTTC. Encoded protein: CASRTTSGSHNEQFF.

The chain links TRBV18 to TRBJ2-7; 12 bases line up with TRBD1. CDR1 is KGHSH, CDR2 LQKENI, per germline. The CDR3 loop spans 14 amino acids. With 3 bases clipped from V and 5 bases from J, the junction kept 2 bases outside the gene matches. The CDR3 region is CASSPGTGGNEQYF. CDR3 nucleotide sequence: TGTGCCAGCTCACCCGGGACAGGGGGCAACGAGCAGTACTTC.

The chain joins TRBV19 to TRBJ2-3, with D perhaps TRBD1 (5 bases). CDR3 length equals 16 residues. Trimming pared 2 bases from V and 4 bases from J, leaving 16 bases between. The germline CDR1 and CDR2 sequences are LNHDA and SQIVND (reference sequence). For the CDR3, the DNA is TGTGCCAGTAGTATAAGCCTGACAGTTAGATCAGATACGCAGTATTTT. Its translation is CASSISLTVRSDTQYF.

J is TRBJ2-1 and V is TRBV6-1; 10 bases line up with TRBD2. There are 17 residues in the CDR3. The ends lost 1 base at V and 9 bases at J; junction bases unmatched: 12. In germline, CDR1 is MNHNS, CDR2 SASEGT. The CDR3 region is CASSEGGAGGRLGEQFF. For the CDR3, the DNA is TGTGCCAGCAGTGAAGGGGGAGCGGGAGGGAGGTTGGGTGAGCAGTTCTTC.